The rows below give T cell receptor beta chains drawn from one sample of a study of blood T cell repertoires in COVID-19. Libraries were prepared by immunoSEQ multiplex PCR; TCRdb keeps only in-frame clonotypes and omits some of them. In the table there are roughly 210,000 clones, around four fifths of which are singletons. The sample comprised peripheral blood. These receptors were taken from a woman of 80 years or more with COVID-19, enrolled during active disease. Both conserved end residues are trimmed from each CDR3. Each record gives: V gene, J gene, CDR3 protein.

TRBV7-9	TRBJ2-2	ASSLGPGTGELF
TRBV7-9	TRBJ2-5	ASSFQGTGGTAQY
TRBV30	TRBJ2-2	AWSVTGWTGELF
TRBV7-9	TRBJ1-5	ASSRTGQGDNQPQH
TRBV3-1/TRBV3-2	TRBJ1-6	ASSQSRDSPLH
TRBV5-1	TRBJ2-3	ASSGAGEADTQY
TRBV6-2/TRBV6-3	TRBJ1-1	ASSYSRRYTEAF
TRBV7-2	TRBJ2-3	ASSGGGLGPDTQY
TRBV2	TRBJ1-3	ASSGQTSSGNTIY
TRBV2	TRBJ2-2	ASSEDDLGLAGELF
TRBV2	TRBJ1-2	ASSPQDRGNYGYT
TRBV7-2	TRBJ1-1	ASSRAGGAF
TRBV19	TRBJ2-5	ASSQGSSEGETQY
TRBV29-1	TRBJ1-1	SGAGQMNTEAF
TRBV10-3	TRBJ2-2	AITRDNTGELF
TRBV5-1	TRBJ1-1	ASSPIYGDRSEAF
TRBV7-9	TRBJ2-3	ASSFPRDRVTDTQY
TRBV6-1	TRBJ1-2	ASSEVGTTDGYT
TRBV5-1	TRBJ2-7	ASSLDRAGQEQY
TRBV7-7	TRBJ1-1	ASSLYQGANTEAF
TRBV6-1	TRBJ1-4	ASSESPFNEKLF
TRBV7-2	TRBJ2-5	ASSSSGTQTQY
TRBV7-9	TRBJ1-6	ASSLAGENSPLH
TRBV14	TRBJ2-1	ASSQVGGPYNEQF
TRBV2	TRBJ1-4	ASSGTATNEKLF
TRBV5-5	TRBJ1-3	ASSFEGAPGNTIY
TRBV19	TRBJ2-5	ASSMNGETQY
TRBV6-6	TRBJ2-5	ASSSSGETQY
TRBV10-2	TRBJ2-5	ASSGGTGGYETQY
TRBV5-6	TRBJ1-6	ASSSVRGPNSPLH
TRBV27	TRBJ1-2	ASSRAGDRANYGYT
TRBV28	TRBJ1-4	ASSPSGTVEKLF
TRBV19	TRBJ2-4	ASSIGDSLGLAKNIQY
TRBV28	TRBJ2-7	ASSIGTMPYEQY
TRBV5-1	TRBJ1-1	ASSLGRELVNTEAF
TRBV19	TRBJ1-1	ASSTGLTSTEAF
TRBV7-9	TRBJ1-1	ASSFDPRGMNTEAF
TRBV19	TRBJ2-3	ATLQGGLGTDTQY
TRBV7-7	TRBJ1-4	ASSGGSQKLF
TRBV19	TRBJ1-5	ASSGTARNQPQH